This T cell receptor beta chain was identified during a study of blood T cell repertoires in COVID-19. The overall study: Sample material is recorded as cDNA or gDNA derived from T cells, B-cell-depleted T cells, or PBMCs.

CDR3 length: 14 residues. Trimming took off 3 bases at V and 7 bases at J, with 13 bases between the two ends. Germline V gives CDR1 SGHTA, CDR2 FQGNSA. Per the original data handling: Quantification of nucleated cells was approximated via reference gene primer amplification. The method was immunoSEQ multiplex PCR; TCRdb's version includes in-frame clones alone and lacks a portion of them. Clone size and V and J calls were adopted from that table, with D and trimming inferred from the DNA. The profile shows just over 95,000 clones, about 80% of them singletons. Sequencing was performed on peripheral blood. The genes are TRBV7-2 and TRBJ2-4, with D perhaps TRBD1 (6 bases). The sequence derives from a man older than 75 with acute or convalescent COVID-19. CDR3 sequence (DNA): TGTGCCAGCAGCTTTCGTGGCAGGGGCAACATTCAGTACTTC. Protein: CASSFRGRGNIQYF.